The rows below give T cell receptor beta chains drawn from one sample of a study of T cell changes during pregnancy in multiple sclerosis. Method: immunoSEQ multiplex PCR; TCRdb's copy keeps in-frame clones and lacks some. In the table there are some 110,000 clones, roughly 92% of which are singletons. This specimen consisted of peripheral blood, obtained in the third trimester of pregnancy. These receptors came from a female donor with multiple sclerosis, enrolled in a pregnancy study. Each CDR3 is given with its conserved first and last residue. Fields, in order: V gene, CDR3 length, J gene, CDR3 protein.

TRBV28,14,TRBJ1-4,CASSSTGLLEKLFF
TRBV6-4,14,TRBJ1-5,CASSETGGSQPQHF
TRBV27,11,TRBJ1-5,CASPEAQPQHF
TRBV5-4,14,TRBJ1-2,CASSWAQGVNGYTF
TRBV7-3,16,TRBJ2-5,CASSSGRTGGRETQYF
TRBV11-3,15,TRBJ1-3,CASSFRGGNGNTIYF
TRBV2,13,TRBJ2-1,CASGREGGTEQFF
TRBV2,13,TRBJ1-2,CATLGDRGADYTF
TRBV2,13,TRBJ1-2,CASSERGAVGYTF
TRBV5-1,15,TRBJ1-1,CASRSLQGAPTEAFF
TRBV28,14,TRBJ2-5,CASSKGLGWETQYF
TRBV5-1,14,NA,CASSLVGLNYEQYF
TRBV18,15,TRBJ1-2,CASSPRVNSGEGYTF
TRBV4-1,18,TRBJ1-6,CASGGQGTNLDWNSPLHF
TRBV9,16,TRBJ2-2,CASSSPGLAGRGELFF
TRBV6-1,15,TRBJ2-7,CASREFFSGNYEQYF
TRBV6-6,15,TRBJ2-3,CASSYLRGNTDTQYF
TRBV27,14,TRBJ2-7,CASSLLGQGGEQYF
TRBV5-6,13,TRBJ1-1,CASTPMGHFEAFF
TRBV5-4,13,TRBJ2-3,CASSPGGTDTQYF
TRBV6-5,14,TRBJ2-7,CASSYRDKTYEQYF
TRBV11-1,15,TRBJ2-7,CASSLRTGARDEQYF
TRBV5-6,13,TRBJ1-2,CASSQETGDGYTF
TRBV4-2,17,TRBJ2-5,CASSQAQSGRLGETQYF
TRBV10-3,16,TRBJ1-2,CAISLGLHRGPGGYTF
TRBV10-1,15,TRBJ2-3,CASSDLTSGRDTQYF
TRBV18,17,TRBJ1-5,CASSPRGQDYSNQPQHF
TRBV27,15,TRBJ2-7,CASRPSAGPTYEQYF
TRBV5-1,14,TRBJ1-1,CASSLGQMNTEAFF
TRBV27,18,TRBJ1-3,CASSLQDSRLPSWNTIYF
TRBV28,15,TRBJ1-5,CASSSPQGLRQPQHF
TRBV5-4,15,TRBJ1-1,CASSSGSGQGPEAFF
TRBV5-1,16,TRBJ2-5,CASSSGTSGTQETQYF
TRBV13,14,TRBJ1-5,CASTQGRGNQPQHF
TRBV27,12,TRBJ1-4,CASSSNDEKLFF